This passage covers 12 T cell receptor beta chains from one sample sequenced in a study of cytomegalovirus exposure and HLA in healthy donors. The PCR used 60 Vbeta and 13 Jbeta primers. Some clones are missing from TCRdb's copy, which holds only in-frame ones; the method was immunoSEQ multiplex PCR. Altogether under 250,000 clones are present, under 85% being singletons, with the ten largest covering roughly 10%. Sequencing was done on a sample of PBMCs. These receptors originate from a woman aged 45-60 years in good health and CMV-seropositive.

The chain links TRBV11-2 to TRBJ2-7, with D possibly matching TRBD1 (5 bases). Germline CDR1 SGHAT, CDR2 FQNNGV. Trimming left V 4 bases short and J 4 bases short, with 11 bases between. This CDR3 is built from 13 residues. The CDR3 DNA follows: TGTGCCAGCAGCTGGACCCAGGGTTACGAGCAGTACTTC. Its translation: CASSWTQGYEQYF.

The rearrangement uses TRBV19 and TRBJ2-3; the match to TRBD2 covers 9 bases. The CDR3 runs to 14 residues. CDR1 LNHDA and CDR2 SQIVND come from the germline V gene (reference sequence). Trimming removed 8 bases from V and 3 bases from J; junction bases left unmatched: 6. CDR3 sequence (DNA): TGTGCCAGTCAACTAGCGGGCGGGACAGATACGCAGTATTTT. Its translation: CASQLAGGTDTQYF.

The J gene is TRBJ1-2, the V gene TRBV7-2, with D tentatively TRBD1 (5 bases). Germline V lookup: CDR1 SGHTA, CDR2 FQGNSA. Trimming left V 5 bases short and J 4 bases short, with 11 bases between. This CDR3 is built from 13 residues. CDR3 sequence (DNA): TGTGCCAGCAGCGCTGACAGTCTCTATGGCTACACCTTC. Protein: CASSADSLYGYTF.

V and J are TRBV27 and TRBJ1-2, with 11 bases fitting TRBD1. The J segment lost 4 bases and the V segment lost 2 bases, leaving 6 bases of the junction unmatched. Germline V gene data show CDR1 as MNHEY and CDR2 as SMNVEV (reference sequence). The CDR3 has 16 amino acids. The CDR3 region is CASSLVPGTGGYGYTF. CDR3 coding DNA: TGTGCCAGCAGTTTAGTTCCGGGGACAGGGGGCTATGGCTACACCTTC.

A single count supports this clone. The genes are TRBV7-9 and TRBJ2-5; weak D call: TRBD1 (6 bases). The CDR3 sequence is 14 residues long. V dropped 6 bases and J dropped 5 bases, with 16 bases sitting between them. The germline V gene has CDR1 SEHNR and CDR2 FQNEAQ (reference sequence). In DNA form, the CDR3 reads TGTGCCAGCAGTTTACCCGGGACACGGGAGACCCAGTACTTC. Amino acids: CASSLPGTRETQYF.

This clone was detected a few times. The chain carries TRBV6-1 and TRBJ1-2, with 8 bases matching TRBD1. This CDR3 is built from 14 residues. CDR1 and CDR2 (germline): MNHNS, SASEGT. V was clipped by 5 bases and J by 4 bases; unmatched bases: 6. The CDR3 is CASSRTGQGYGYTF. The CDR3 nucleotides are TGTGCCAGCAGTCGAACCGGACAGGGCTATGGCTACACCTTC.

The gene calls are TRBV21-1 and TRBJ2-3; the DNA was not compared with TRBD2, the D call given in the table. TRBV21-1 is termed a pseudogene. This CDR3 is built from 17 residues. CDR3 protein: CASSKGSASSGTDTQYF. The CDR3 DNA is TGTGCCAGCAGCAAAGGATCCGCGTCATCTGGCACAGATACGCAGTATTTT.

The J gene is TRBJ1-6, the V gene TRBV6-1, with 7 positions matching TRBD1. V gave up 2 bases and J gave up 11 bases; unmatched junction bases: 9. Germline V gene data show CDR1 as MNHNS and CDR2 as SASEGT. CDR3 length: 15 amino acids. The CDR3 loop is CASSESGTAHTPLHF. DNA for the CDR3: TGTGCCAGCAGTGAAAGTGGGACAGCTCATACACCCCTCCACTTT.

The V call is TRBV4-1, the J call TRBJ2-1; D might be TRBD2 (5 bases). V lost 3 bases to trimming and J lost 4 bases, with 7 bases between them. The CDR3 is 13 residues long. Germline-derived CDR1 and CDR2 are MGHRA and YSYEKL. The CDR3 loop reads CASSQREYNEQFF. Written as DNA, the CDR3 is TGCGCCAGCAGCCAGAGGGAGTACAATGAGCAGTTCTTC.

The rearrangement uses TRBV6-6 and TRBJ1-2, with D perhaps TRBD1 (6 bases). CDR1 is MNHNY, CDR2 SVGAGI, per germline (reference sequence). The CDR3 is 13 residues long. Trimming shortened V by 2 bases and J by 6 bases, and 10 bases separated the two germline ends. The CDR3 coding sequence is TGTGCCAGCAGTTACCAGGGGATTGATGGCTACACCTTC. This gives the protein CASSYQGIDGYTF.

In its sample, this clone was seen a few times. This rearrangement joins TRBV7-7 to TRBJ1-6; TRBD1 agrees at 8 bases. There are 15 residues in the CDR3. The ends lost 1 base at V and 7 bases at J; junction bases unmatched: 3. CDR1 and CDR2 from the germline V gene are SSHAT and FNYEAQ (reference sequence). The chain's CDR3 is CASSLEGTGNSPLHF. CDR3 coding DNA: TGTGCCAGCAGCTTAGAGGGGACAGGCAATTCACCCCTCCACTTT.

The rearrangement links TRBV5-1 to TRBJ1-4; the match to TRBD1 covers 7 bases. This CDR3 is built from 14 residues. The trim removed 3 bases at V and 4 bases at J, leaving 3 bases unmatched. CDR1 SGHRS and CDR2 YFSETQ come from the germline V gene. The CDR3 DNA reads TGCGCCAGCAGCTCCGGGACAGTTAATGAAAAACTGTTTTTT. Translation gives CASSSGTVNEKLFF.